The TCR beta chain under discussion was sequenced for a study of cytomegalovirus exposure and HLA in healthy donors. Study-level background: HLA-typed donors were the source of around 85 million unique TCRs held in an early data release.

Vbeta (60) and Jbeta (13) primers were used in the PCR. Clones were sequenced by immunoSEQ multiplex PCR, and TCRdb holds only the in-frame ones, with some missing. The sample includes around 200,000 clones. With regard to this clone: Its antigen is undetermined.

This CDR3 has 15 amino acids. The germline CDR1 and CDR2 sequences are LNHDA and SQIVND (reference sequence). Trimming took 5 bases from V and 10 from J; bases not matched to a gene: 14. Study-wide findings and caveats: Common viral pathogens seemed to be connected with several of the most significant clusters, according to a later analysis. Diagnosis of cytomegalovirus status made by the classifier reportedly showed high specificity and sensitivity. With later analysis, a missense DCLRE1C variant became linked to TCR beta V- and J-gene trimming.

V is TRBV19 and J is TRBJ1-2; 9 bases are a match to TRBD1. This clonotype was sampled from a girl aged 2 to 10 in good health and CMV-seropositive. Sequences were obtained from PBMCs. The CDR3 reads CASSHLPRTGVVYTF. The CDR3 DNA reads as TGTGCCAGTAGTCATTTGCCCAGGACAGGGGTAGTCTACACCTTC.